These 17 T cell receptor beta chains were all obtained from the same sample, sequenced in a study of T cell repertoires in cytomegalovirus infection. These receptors have no known antigen. TCRdb ran MiXCR on the reads and lists one entry per CDR3 protein. The data show about 830,000 distinct CDR3 sequences, approximately 32% seen once. This specimen was cultured CD8+ T cells from PBMCs, taken from culture after CMV antigen stimulation. The receptors derive from a human donor in good health (CMV status not recorded). Some clones in this sample may be carry-over from other donors' samples.

The CDR3 reads CAISKRGVSTDTQYF. The CDR3 region has the DNA TGTGCCATCAGCAAGCGGGGGGTCAGCACAGATACGCAGTATTTT. The chain links TRBV10-3 to TRBJ2-3, with 9 bases that match TRBD2. Germline assignment: CDR1 ENHRY and CDR2 SYGVKD. The V segment lost 6 bases and the J segment 0 bases; nucleotides outside the gene matches: 4. This CDR3 comprises 15 residues.

The V call is TRBV2, the J call TRBJ1-2, with D possibly being TRBD1 (6 bases). The CDR3 sequence is 11 residues long. Germline values: CDR1 SNHLY, CDR2 FYNNEI. Trimming pared 9 bases from V and 6 bases from J, leaving 11 bases between. In nucleotides, the CDR3 is TGTGCCAGACAGGGTGAGGATGGCTACACCTTC. Translation gives CARQGEDGYTF. The full variable domain, with the rest looked up from reference TRBV2 and TRBJ1-2, is EPEVTQTPSHQVTQMGQEVILRCVPISNHLYFYWYRQILGQKVEFLVSFYNNEISEKSEIFDDQFSVERPDGSNFTLKIRSTKLEDSAMYFCARQGEDGYTFGSGTRLTVV.

CDR3 residues: CAIRTANNEQFF. The CDR3, as DNA: TGTGCCATCAGGACAGCGAACAATGAGCAGTTCTTC. The chain couples TRBV10-3 to TRBJ2-1; D perhaps matches TRBD1 (5 bases). The germline CDR1 and CDR2 sequences are ENHRY and SYGVKD. CDR3 size: 12 residues. Trimming left V 6 bases short and J 5 bases short, with 8 bases between.

This clonotype was found a few times. V is TRBV19 and J is TRBJ2-1, with 9 positions matching TRBD2. The trim removed 3 bases at V and 4 bases at J, leaving 4 bases unmatched. CDR1 and CDR2 (germline): LNHDA, SQIVND (reference sequence). This CDR3 has 15 residues. CDR3 in DNA: TGTGCCAGTAGTATTGGCGGGGGGGGATACAATGAGCAGTTCTTC. This gives the protein CASSIGGGGYNEQFF.

In nucleotides, the CDR3 is TGTGCCAGTAGTATAGTGGACAGGGGTTTTGGAAGCAATCAGCCCCAGCATTTT. This codes for CASSIVDRGFGSNQPQHF. The chain is built from TRBV19 and TRBJ1-5, with TRBD1 matching over 9 bases. The germline V gene has CDR1 LNHDA and CDR2 SQIVND (reference sequence). This CDR3 contains 18 residues. V was pared by 1 base and J by 1 base, with 8 bases of the junction left unmatched.

This clonotype has more than one count but fewer than ten. The chain links TRBV19 to TRBJ1-1, with D perhaps matching TRBD1 (5 bases). Germline CDR1 reads LNHDA; CDR2 reads SQIVND (reference sequence). Trimming shortened V by 5 bases and J by 3 bases, and 13 bases separated the two germline ends. The CDR3 consists of 14 residues. As DNA, the CDR3 is TGTGCCAGTAGTGCAACGGGACGGGACACTGAAGCTTTCTTT. As protein: CASSATGRDTEAFF.

The chain combines TRBV6-2 or TRBV6-3 with TRBJ2-3; 9 positions match TRBD2. Germline V gives CDR1 MNHEY, CDR2 SVGEGT. The CDR3 has 20 amino acids. V lost 0 bases, J lost 0 bases, and 13 bases stayed unmatched. This CDR3 reads CASSYSRGGGEGRSTDTQYF. CDR3 nucleotides: TGTGCCAGCAGTTACTCGCGGGGGGGGGGCGAGGGACGTAGCACAGATACGCAGTATTTT.

The V gene is TRBV28, the J gene TRBJ2-5; a weak D match, TRBD2 (5 bases). The germline V and J ends were trimmed by 6 bases and 7 bases, with 18 bases remaining between them. This CDR3 has 14 amino acids. Germline V lookup: CDR1 MDHEN, CDR2 SYDVKM. The CDR3: CASSSDLEGGTQYF. In nucleotides, the CDR3 is TGTGCCAGCAGCTCCGATCTAGAAGGAGGGACCCAGTACTTC.

This rearrangement joins TRBV28 to TRBJ2-7; TRBD1 matches at 7 bases. This CDR3 has 14 residues. Trimming at V came to 2 bases and at J to 4 bases, leaving 5 bases not matched to a gene. Germline V gene sequence: CDR1 MDHEN, CDR2 SYDVKM. CDR3 bases: TGTGCCAGCAGTTTAGAGGGGGCAATTTACGAGCAGTACGTC. This sequence encodes CASSLEGAIYEQYV.

This clonotype was counted at least ten times. The chain is built from TRBV13 and TRBJ1-4; D remains unclear. V was pared by 5 bases and J by 1 base, with 14 bases between. The CDR3 runs 16 residues. CDR1 is PRHDT, CDR2 FYEKMQ, per germline (reference sequence). The CDR3 is CASSLNPRITNEKLFF. In nucleotides, the CDR3 is TGTGCCAGCAGCCTGAACCCTAGGATAACTAATGAAAAACTGTTTTTT.

The chain employs TRBV5-4 and TRBJ1-6, with TRBD1 as a possible D gene (5 bases). CDR3 length: 14 amino acids. CDR1 SGHNT and CDR2 YYREEE come from the germline V gene (reference sequence). The ends were cut back, 2 bases at V and 8 bases at J, with 11 bases in the middle. CDR3 sequence reads: CASSLFQGDSPLHF. The CDR3 DNA reads TGTGCCAGCAGCTTATTCCAGGGCGATTCACCCCTCCACTTT.

This clonotype came up many times. V is TRBV7-2 and J is TRBJ1-1; tentative D call: TRBD1 (5 bases). V dropped 6 bases and J dropped 3 bases, with 32 bases sitting between them. The CDR3 spans 20 residues. Germline CDR1 SGHTA, CDR2 FQGNSA. The CDR3 sequence is CASSLGPYGTAETQDTEAFF. CDR3 sequence (DNA): TGTGCCAGCAGTTTGGGCCCCTATGGGACTGCCGAAACCCAGGACACTGAAGCTTTCTTT.

In DNA form, the CDR3 reads TGTGCCAGCAGCGTAGGGCAGGCCAACTATGGCTACACCTTC. Protein sequence: CASSVGQANYGYTF. V is TRBV9 and J is TRBJ1-2; D is undetermined. CDR3 length: 14 amino acids. Germline loops: CDR1 SGDLS, CDR2 YYNGEE. The V end was cut by 0 bases, the J end by 2 bases, with 8 bases between.

The chain carries TRBV15 and TRBJ1-5; no clear D. From germline, CDR1 is LNHNV and CDR2 YYDKDF (reference sequence). Trimming shortened V by 3 bases and J by 0 bases, and 15 bases separated the two germline ends. CDR3 length equals 17 residues. The CDR3 DNA follows: TGTGCCACCAGCAGTGTGGTGGATCGCTATAGCAATCAGCCCCAGCATTTT. This gives the protein CATSSVVDRYSNQPQHF.

The CDR3 loop is CASSLYIDMNTEAFF. As DNA, the CDR3 is TGTGCCAGCAGTTTATATATCGACATGAACACTGAAGCTTTCTTT. This sequence joins TRBV12-3 or TRBV12-4 and TRBJ1-1, with D hard to call. The CDR3 sequence is 15 residues long. Trimming took 2 bases from V and 0 from J, leaving 10 bases between them.

The genes are TRBV27 and TRBJ2-2; 8 nucleotides line up with TRBD1. Germline lookup yields CDR1 MNHEY and CDR2 SMNVEV (reference sequence). This CDR3 region has 13 residues. Trimming removed 6 bases from V and 5 bases from J; junction bases left unmatched: 2. The DNA for the CDR3 is TGTGCCAGCAGGGACAGGGTGACCGGGGAGCTGTTTTTT. It encodes CASRDRVTGELFF.

This clonotype was counted at least ten times. The CDR3 here is CASSFTGALMEKLFF. The CDR3, as DNA: TGTGCCAGCAGCTTCACCGGTGCCTTGATGGAAAAACTGTTTTTT. The chain joins TRBV11-1 to TRBJ1-4; D not certain. Trimming left V 3 bases short and J 8 bases short, with 16 bases between. The CDR3 extends over 15 amino acids. Germline values: CDR1 SGHAT, CDR2 FQDESV (reference sequence).